The subject of this entry is one TCR beta chain. Its antigen is unidentified. A library of TCRbeta sequences, prepared with unique molecular identifiers, was generated. TCRdb re-analysed the PCR reads in MiXCR, keeping a single row per CDR3 protein. The data show fewer than 700,000 distinct CDR3 sequences, 10% to 15% seen once. The data were obtained in a study of T-cell reconstitution after alpha-beta-depleted transplantation in children. General study results and limits: After transplant, high TCRbeta diversity at day 60 in some patients arose from surviving recipient T cells and thymic progenitors. Newly produced T cells mostly provided counts and TCRbeta diversity after one year, as hyperexpanded clones declined.

Germline CDR1 reads ENHRY; CDR2 reads SYGVKD. Trimming removed 10 bases from V and 14 bases from J; junction bases left unmatched: 7. The CDR3 length is 10 residues. The V gene is TRBV10-3, the J gene TRBJ2-1; 8 nucleotides align to TRBD2. The receptor was isolated from a male patient under 18 who had a stem cell transplant for acute myeloid leukemia, so the T cells may come from the graft donor. The sequencing used PBMCs, mostly from graft donor cells, collected 360 days after TCRalphabeta/CD19-depleted stem cell transplant. The CDR3 reads CATWSGREFF. CDR3 nucleotides: TGTGCCACCTGGAGCGGGAGAGAGTTCTTC.